This T cell receptor beta chain came from a study of T-cell reconstitution after alpha-beta-depleted transplantation in children. Study conclusions and caveats: Some patients' high day-60 TCRbeta diversity was attributed to recipient cells surviving conditioning.

From germline, CDR1 is SGHTA and CDR2 FQGNSA. This CDR3 contains 15 residues. This clonotype was observed a single time. Its antigen is currently unknown. A much larger clone sits a single nucleotide away, making a read error possible. The authors prepared the TCRbeta library with unique molecular identifiers. MiXCR was run by TCRdb on the PCR reads, yielding one entry per CDR3 protein. Found here are about 150,000 distinct CDR3 sequences, roughly 9% of them singletons; the top ten hold roughly 20%. Here the sequenced sample was PBMCs, mostly from graft donor cells, taken 180 days after TCRalphabeta/CD19-depleted stem cell transplant. This TCR came from a female patient between 2 and 15 years old who had a stem cell transplant for congenital amegakaryocytic thrombocytopenia, so the T cells may come from the graft donor. This chain links TRBV7-2 with TRBJ2-3; 8 bases fit TRBD2. The CDR3 coding sequence is TGTGCCAGCAGCCCACCGGGAGGGGTCAGAAATACGCACTATTTT. Translation gives CASSPPGGVRNTHYF.